This T cell receptor (beta chain) was found in a study of CXCR3-negative and CXCR3-positive naive CD8 T cells. Findings and caveats of the study: Hydrophobicity of TRB CDR3s was greater in CXCR3-positive naive cells than in CXCR3-negative naive cells.

Germline-derived CDR1 and CDR2 are SGHRS and YFSETQ. This CDR3 spans 17 amino acids. About this clonotype: Its cognate antigen is unknown.

The libraries of TRB cDNA were constructed through 5' RACE using UMI labels. TCRdb re-called the 5' RACE reads, yielding one record per CDR3 amino acid sequence without DNA. The sample data list tens of thousands of distinct CDR3 sequences. Material: naive CXCR3+ CD8+ T cells from blood. Documented subset: CD45RO-CCR7+CD27+CD95- naive CD8+ T cells expressing CXCR3 (TNR3+). The rearrangement links TRBV5-1 to TRBJ1-1; the D gene TCRdb calls, TRBD1, cannot be checked with no DNA. The source is a human donor in good health. Some clones in this sample may be carry-over from other donors' samples. The CDR3 here is CASSLSYISRGSTEAFF.